The 14 T cell receptor beta chains reported below all come from one sample, sequenced in a study of control samples from healthy donors and cancer patients. The repertoire was sequenced with immunoSEQ multiplex PCR; TCRdb's copy has only in-frame clones and lacks some. The sample yields fewer than 200,000 clones, 80% to 90% seen once. Sample: blood. The receptor set was obtained from a woman in her thirties in good health.

The V call is TRBV5-5, the J call TRBJ1-5; TRBD1 matches 7 bases. Germline V lookup: CDR1 SGHKS, CDR2 YYEKEE (reference sequence). This CDR3 spans 13 amino acids. Unmatched junction bases numbered 0, after V lost 0 bases and J lost 6 bases. The CDR3 DNA reads as TGTGCCAGCAGCTTGGGGACAGGTCAGCCCCAGCATTTT. Protein product: CASSLGTGQPQHF.

This chain links TRBV29-1 with TRBJ2-1, with 7 bases lining up with TRBD1. CDR3 length: 13 amino acids. The junction had 8 bases not matched to a gene; V was cut back by 7 bases and J by 5 bases. CDR1 SQVTM and CDR2 ANQGSEA come from the germline V gene. The CDR3 protein is CSAPGTDNNEQFF. The CDR3 DNA is TGCAGCGCCCCTGGGACAGACAACAATGAGCAGTTCTTC.

The genes are TRBV6-5 and TRBJ1-2; possibly TRBD1 for D (5 bases). V lost 11 bases, J lost 4 bases, and 17 bases lay in between. In germline, CDR1 is MNHEY, CDR2 SVGAGI. The CDR3 runs 13 residues. The CDR3 protein is CACASGPIYGYTF. CDR3 coding DNA: TGTGCCTGCGCCTCGGGGCCAATCTATGGCTACACCTTC.

As DNA, the CDR3 is TGCAGTGCTAGTACGGGCGCGAACACCGGGGAGCTGTTTTTT. Translating gives CSASTGANTGELFF. V is TRBV20-1 and J is TRBJ2-2; unclear D gene. This CDR3 comprises 14 residues. V was shortened by 3 bases and J by 0 bases, with 8 bases between the two germline ends. The germline V gene has CDR1 DFQATT and CDR2 SNEGSKA (reference sequence).

This chain joins TRBV18 and TRBJ1-1; D gene ambiguous. CDR3 size: 16 residues. V lost 5 bases, J lost 0 bases, and 16 bases lay in between. Germline values: CDR1 KGHSH, CDR2 LQKENI. The DNA for the CDR3 is TGTGCCAGCTCAACGGTCAAACCCGGGGTGAACACTGAAGCTTTCTTT. This translates into CASSTVKPGVNTEAFF. The whole variable domain, filled in from reference TRBV18 and TRBJ1-1, reads NAGVMQNPRHLVRRRGQEARLRCSPMKGHSHVYWYRQLPEEGLKFMVYLQKENIIDESGMPKERFSAEFPKEGPSILRIQQVVRGDSAAYFCASSTVKPGVNTEAFFGQGTRLTVV.

This rearrangement joins TRBV2 to TRBJ2-5; D gene uncertain. The V gene lost 5 bases and the J gene lost 5 bases, with 9 bases spanning the gap. The CDR3 length is 12 residues. The germline V gene encodes CDR1 SNHLY and CDR2 FYNNEI. Here the CDR3 reads CASSRPPETQYF. The CDR3 DNA is TGTGCCAGCAGTCGGCCCCCCGAGACCCAGTACTTC.

The V and J genes are TRBV28 and TRBJ1-2, with D possibly TRBD1 on 5 matching bases. Germline V gene lookup returns CDR1 MDHEN and CDR2 SYDVKM. CDR3 size: 15 residues. Trimming stripped 2 bases from V and 0 bases from J, with 10 bases between. The CDR3 nucleotides are TGTGCCAGCAGTTTAGCGGGGCCATCTAACTATGGCTACACCTTC. Its translation: CASSLAGPSNYGYTF.

This chain connects TRBV5-6 to TRBJ2-5, with D maybe TRBD2 (6 bases). Germline V gives CDR1 SGHDT, CDR2 YYEEEE. The CDR3 totals 13 residues. The germline V and J ends were trimmed by 2 bases and 5 bases, with 10 bases remaining between them. CDR3 DNA: TGTGCCAGCAGCTTTTTGGCGGGGGAGACCCAGTACTTC. Amino acid sequence: CASSFLAGETQYF.

The rearrangement joins TRBV19 to TRBJ2-1; D might be TRBD1 or TRBD2, each matching 6 bases. Germline CDR1 is LNHDA and CDR2 is SQIVND (reference sequence). Trimming shortened V by 10 bases and J by 8 bases, and 15 bases separated the two germline ends. The CDR3 has 12 residues. For the CDR3, the DNA is TGTGCCACCCTATCGGAGGGGGATGAGCAGTTCTTC. Translated: CATLSEGDEQFF.

On this clone itself: One junction end disagrees with the germline gene, perhaps due to a read error. Other DNA sequences from this sample encode an identical CDR3 as well. The V and J genes are TRBV7-2 and TRBJ2-4; 9 nucleotides align to TRBD2. Germline lookup yields CDR1 SGHTA and CDR2 FQGNSA. The CDR3 loop spans 15 amino acids. CDR3 DNA sequence: TGTGCCAGCAGCCCCCCGGGGCGGGGGGGTAACATTCAGTACTTT. Its translation is CASSPPGRGGNIQYF.

The genes are TRBV2 and TRBJ1-2; D perhaps matches TRBD1 (5 bases). Germline-derived CDR1 and CDR2 are SNHLY and FYNNEI. The CDR3 extends over 14 amino acids. V gave up 3 bases and J gave up 7 bases, with 15 bases separating them. The CDR3 region is CASSDMGTAPGYTF. CDR3 bases: TGTGCCAGCAGTGATATGGGGACGGCACCTGGCTACACCTTC.

This clone occurred a few times. Compared with germline, one end of the junction differs, possibly owing to a read error. The chain is built from TRBV7-7 and TRBJ2-7, with TRBD2 identical over 10 bases. Germline V gives CDR1 SSHAT, CDR2 FNYEAQ (reference sequence). This CDR3 comprises 14 residues. CDR3 nucleotide sequence: TGTGCTAGCAGCTTAGCAGCGGGAGGGTACGAGCAGTACTTC. Amino acid sequence: CASSLAAGGYEQYF. Full variable domain (rest looked up from reference TRBV7-7 and TRBJ2-7): GAGVSQSPRYKVTKRGQDVTLRCDPISSHATLYWYQQALGQGPEFLTYFNYEAQPDKSGLPSDRFSAERPEGSISTLTIQRTEQRDSAMYRCASSLAAGGYEQYFGPGTRLTVT.

This chain joins TRBV2 and TRBJ2-3; D tentatively reads TRBD1 or TRBD2 (6 bases each). Germline loops: CDR1 SNHLY, CDR2 FYNNEI. CDR3 length: 16 amino acids. The V gene lost 6 bases and the J gene lost 2 bases, with 18 bases spanning the gap. CDR3 sequence: CASSGTPGGNTDTQYF. In nucleotides, the CDR3 is TGTGCCAGCAGCGGGACCCCCGGGGGCAACACAGATACGCAGTATTTT.

The chain carries TRBV24-1 and TRBJ2-1, with 12 bases identical to TRBD2. Looked up from germline, CDR1 is KGHDR and CDR2 is SFDVKD. This CDR3 is built from 15 residues. Germline trimming cut 9 bases from V and 0 bases from J; bases unmatched to any gene: 2. The CDR3 sequence is CATGGLAGSYNEQFF. The CDR3 coding sequence is TGTGCCACCGGGGGACTAGCGGGCTCCTACAATGAGCAGTTCTTC.